This TCR beta chain stems from a study of shared clonotypes between healthy human individuals. Whole-study findings and limits: The generation probabilities recorded for non-shared clonotypes fell below those of clonotypes shared by all four donors. Rarefaction showed sorted-subset sequencing was incomplete despite large depth.

Turning to this clone: Its antigen is still unknown.

Clones were read by immunoSEQ multiplex PCR, and TCRdb kept only the in-frame ones, dropping some. The sample contains approximately 2,200,000 clones, roughly 91% of which appear only once. V was clipped by 4 bases and J by 6 bases; unmatched bases: 18. The germline CDR1 and CDR2 sequences are MNHEY and SMNVEV (reference sequence). The CDR3 contains 20 residues. CD8 cells regarded as naive lacked CD45RO, were positively chosen for CCR7, and omitted terminally differentiated effector memory CD45RA+ cells. The TCR sequence derives from a man aged 18 to 29 in good health. Some clones in this sample may be carry-over from other donors' samples. Sequences were obtained from naive CD8+ T cells from PBMCs. The rearrangement joins TRBV27 to TRBJ2-1; 13 bases are a match to TRBD2. CDR3 in DNA: TGTGCCAGCAGTTCGCCACCGGGACTAGCGGGGAGAGGGGTTCCCAATGAGCAGTTCTTC. The encoded protein is CASSSPPGLAGRGVPNEQFF.